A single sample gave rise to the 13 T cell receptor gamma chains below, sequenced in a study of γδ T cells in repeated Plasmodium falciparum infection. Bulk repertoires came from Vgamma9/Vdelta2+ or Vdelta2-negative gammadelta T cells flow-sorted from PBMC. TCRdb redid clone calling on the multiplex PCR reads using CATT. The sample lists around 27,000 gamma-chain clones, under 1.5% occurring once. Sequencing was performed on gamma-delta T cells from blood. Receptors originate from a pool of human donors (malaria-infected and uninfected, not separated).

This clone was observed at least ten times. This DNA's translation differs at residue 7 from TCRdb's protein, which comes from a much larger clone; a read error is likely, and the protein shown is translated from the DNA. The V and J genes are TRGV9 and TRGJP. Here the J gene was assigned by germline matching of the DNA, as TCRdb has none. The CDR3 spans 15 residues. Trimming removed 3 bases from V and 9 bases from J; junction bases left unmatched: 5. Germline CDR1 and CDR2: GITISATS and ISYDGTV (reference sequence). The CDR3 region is CALWETGLGKKIKVF. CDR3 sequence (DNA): TGTGCCTTGTGGGAGACGGGGTTGGGCAAAAAAATCAAGGTATTT.

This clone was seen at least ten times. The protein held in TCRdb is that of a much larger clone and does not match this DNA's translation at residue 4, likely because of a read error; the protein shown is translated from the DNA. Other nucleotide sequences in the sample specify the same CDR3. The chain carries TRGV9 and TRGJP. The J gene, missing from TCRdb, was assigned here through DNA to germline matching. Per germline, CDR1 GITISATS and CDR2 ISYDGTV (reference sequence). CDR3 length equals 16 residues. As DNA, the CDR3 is TGTGCCTTGAGGGAGGTAAAGGAGTTGGGCAAAAAAATCAAGGTATTT. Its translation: CALREVKELGKKIKVF.

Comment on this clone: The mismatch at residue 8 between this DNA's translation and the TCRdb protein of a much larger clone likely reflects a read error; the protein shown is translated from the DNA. Here the CDR3 reads CATWDKKRKLF. CDR3 nucleotides: TGTGCCACCTGGGACAAGAAAAGGAAACTCTTT. The V gene is TRGV3, the J gene TRGJ1 or TRGJ2. The J gene, missing from TCRdb, was assigned here through DNA to germline matching. The trim removed 2 bases at V and 12 bases at J, leaving 7 bases unmatched. Germline-derived CDR1 and CDR2 are VTNTFY and YDVSTARD (reference sequence). The CDR3 contains 11 residues.

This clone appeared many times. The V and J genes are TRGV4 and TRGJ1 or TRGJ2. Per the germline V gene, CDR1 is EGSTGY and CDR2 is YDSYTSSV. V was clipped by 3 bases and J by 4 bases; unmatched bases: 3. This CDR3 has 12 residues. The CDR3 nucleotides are TGTGCCACCTGGGATAGGTATTATAAGAAACTCTTT. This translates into CATWDRYYKKLF.

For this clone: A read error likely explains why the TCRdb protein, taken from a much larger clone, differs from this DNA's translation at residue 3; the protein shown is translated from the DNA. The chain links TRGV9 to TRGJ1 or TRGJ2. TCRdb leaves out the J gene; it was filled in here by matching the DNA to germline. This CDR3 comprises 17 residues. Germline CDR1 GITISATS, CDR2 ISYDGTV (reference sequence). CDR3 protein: CASWEVRGQSASDKKLF. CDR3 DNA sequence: TGTGCCTCGTGGGAGGTGCGGGGTCAATCAGCCTCTGATAAGAAACTCTTT.

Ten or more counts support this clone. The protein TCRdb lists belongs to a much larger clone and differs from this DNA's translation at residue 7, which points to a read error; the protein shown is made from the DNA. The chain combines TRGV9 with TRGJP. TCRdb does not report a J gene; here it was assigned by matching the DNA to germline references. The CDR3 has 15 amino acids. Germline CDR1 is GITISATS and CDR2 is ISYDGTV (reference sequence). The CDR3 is CALWMQKLGKKIKVF. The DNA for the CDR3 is TGTGCCTTGTGGATGCAAAAGTTGGGCAAAAAAATCAAGGTATTT.

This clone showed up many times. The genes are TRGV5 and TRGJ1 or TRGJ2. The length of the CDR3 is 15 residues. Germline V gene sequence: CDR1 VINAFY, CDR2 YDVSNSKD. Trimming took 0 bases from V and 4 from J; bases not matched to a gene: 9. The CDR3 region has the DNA TGTGCCACCTGGGACAGGCGAGAAAAATATTATAAGAAACTCTTT. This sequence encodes CATWDRREKYYKKLF.

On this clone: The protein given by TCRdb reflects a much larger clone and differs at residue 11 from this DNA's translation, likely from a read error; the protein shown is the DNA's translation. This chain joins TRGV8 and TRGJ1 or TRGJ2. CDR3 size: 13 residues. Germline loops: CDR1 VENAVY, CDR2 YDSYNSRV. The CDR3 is CATWDFSYYKNLF. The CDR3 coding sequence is TGTGCCACCTGGGATTTCTCTTATTATAAGAACCTCTTT.

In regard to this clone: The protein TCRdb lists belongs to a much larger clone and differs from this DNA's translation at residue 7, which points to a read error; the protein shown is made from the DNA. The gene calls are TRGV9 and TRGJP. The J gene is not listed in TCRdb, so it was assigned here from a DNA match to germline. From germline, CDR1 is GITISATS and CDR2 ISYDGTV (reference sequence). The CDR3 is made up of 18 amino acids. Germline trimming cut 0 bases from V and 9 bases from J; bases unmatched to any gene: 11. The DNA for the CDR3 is TGTGCCTTGTGGGAGGTGCGTCTGCTGGGGTTGGGCAAAAAAATCAAGGTATTT. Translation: CALWEVRLLGLGKKIKVF.

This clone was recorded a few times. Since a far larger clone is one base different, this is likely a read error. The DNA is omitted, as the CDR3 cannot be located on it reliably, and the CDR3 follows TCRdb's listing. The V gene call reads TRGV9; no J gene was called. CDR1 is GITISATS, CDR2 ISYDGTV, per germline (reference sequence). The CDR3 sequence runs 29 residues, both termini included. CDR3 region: CALWVIIRNSLAVEQNLLSQVSIGRIQHF.

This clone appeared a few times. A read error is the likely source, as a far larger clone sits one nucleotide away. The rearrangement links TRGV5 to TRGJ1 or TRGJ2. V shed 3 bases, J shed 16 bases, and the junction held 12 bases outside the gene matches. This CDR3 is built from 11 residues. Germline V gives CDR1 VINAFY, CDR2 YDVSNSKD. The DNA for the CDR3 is TGTGCCACCTGGGACGGTCGAGGTGCCCTCTTT. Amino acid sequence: CATWDGRGALF.

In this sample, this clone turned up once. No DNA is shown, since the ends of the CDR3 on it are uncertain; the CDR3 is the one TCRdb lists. The CDR3 loop is CALWEVFIIRNSLAVEQHWLSQVSIGRIQHF. No J gene was named, though the V gene is TRGV9. The CDR3 has 31 residues if both end residues are counted. Germline CDR1 and CDR2: GITISATS and ISYDGTV (reference sequence).

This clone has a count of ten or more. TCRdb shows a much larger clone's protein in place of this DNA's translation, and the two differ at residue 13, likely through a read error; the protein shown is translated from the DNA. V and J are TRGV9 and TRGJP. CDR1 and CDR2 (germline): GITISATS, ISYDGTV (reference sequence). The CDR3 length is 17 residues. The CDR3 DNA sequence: TGTGCCTTGTGGGAGGTGGTATCCGAGTTGGGCAAAAGAATCAAGGTATTT. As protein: CALWEVVSELGKRIKVF.